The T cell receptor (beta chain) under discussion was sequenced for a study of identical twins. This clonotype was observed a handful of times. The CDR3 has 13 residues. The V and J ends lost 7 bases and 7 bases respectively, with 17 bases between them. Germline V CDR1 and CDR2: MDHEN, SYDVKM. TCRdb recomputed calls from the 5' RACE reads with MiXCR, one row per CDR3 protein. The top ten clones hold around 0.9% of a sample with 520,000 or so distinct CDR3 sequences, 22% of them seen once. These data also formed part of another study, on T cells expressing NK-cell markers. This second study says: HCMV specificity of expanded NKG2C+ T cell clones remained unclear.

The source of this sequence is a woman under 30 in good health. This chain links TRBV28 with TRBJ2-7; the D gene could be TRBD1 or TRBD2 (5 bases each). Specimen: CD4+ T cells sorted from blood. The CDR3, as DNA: TGTGCCAGCATAGGGGCAGGACCGGGGGAGCAGTACTTC. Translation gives CASIGAGPGEQYF.